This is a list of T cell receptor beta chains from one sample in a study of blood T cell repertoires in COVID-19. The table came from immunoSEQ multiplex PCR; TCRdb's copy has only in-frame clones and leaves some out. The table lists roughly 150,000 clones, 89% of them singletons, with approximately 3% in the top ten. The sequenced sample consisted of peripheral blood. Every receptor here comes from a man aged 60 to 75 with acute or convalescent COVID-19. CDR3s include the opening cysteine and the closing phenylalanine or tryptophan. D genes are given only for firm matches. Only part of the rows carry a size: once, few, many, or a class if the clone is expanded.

CDR3aa: CASSDDRGLLRNEKLFF
CDR3nt: TGTGCCAGCAGCGACGACAGGGGACTTCTTCGGAATGAAAAACTGTTTTTT
v_gene: TRBV7-9
j_gene: TRBJ1-4
abundance: NA
d_gene: TRBD1

CDR3aa: CASTKPGLAHNEQFF
CDR3nt: TGTGCCAGCACCAAACCGGGACTAGCCCACAATGAGCAGTTCTTC
v_gene: TRBV5-4
j_gene: TRBJ2-1
abundance: NA
d_gene: TRBD2

CDR3aa: CASSLGAVRGNEKLFF
CDR3nt: TGTGCCAGCAGCTTAGGGGCAGTGCGGGGGAATGAAAAACTGTTTTTT
v_gene: TRBV7-9
j_gene: TRBJ1-4
abundance: NA
d_gene: NA

CDR3aa: CASSPSGRGQGNTDTQYF
CDR3nt: TGTGCCAGCAGCCCGTCAGGGAGGGGACAGGGGAATACAGATACGCAGTATTTT
v_gene: TRBV7-6
j_gene: TRBJ2-3
abundance: NA
d_gene: TRBD1

CDR3aa: CSVERPNYGYTF
CDR3nt: TGCAGCGTTGAGAGGCCCAACTATGGCTACACCTTC
v_gene: TRBV29-1
j_gene: TRBJ1-2
abundance: NA
d_gene: NA

CDR3aa: CASSQGQGASEAFF
CDR3nt: TGCGCCAGCAGCCAAGGCCAGGGGGCATCTGAAGCTTTCTTT
v_gene: TRBV4-1
j_gene: TRBJ1-1
abundance: NA
d_gene: TRBD1

CDR3aa: CASSAQGLGYNSPLHF
CDR3nt: TGTGCCAGCAGTGCGCAGGGGTTGGGGTATAATTCACCCCTCCACTTT
v_gene: TRBV6-4
j_gene: TRBJ1-6
abundance: NA
d_gene: NA

CDR3aa: CASKSGGGTEAFF
CDR3nt: TGTGCCAGCAAAAGCGGGGGAGGGACTGAAGCTTTCTTT
v_gene: TRBV2
j_gene: TRBJ1-1
abundance: NA
d_gene: NA

CDR3aa: CASSRGGSYEQYF
CDR3nt: TGTGCCAGCAGCCGCGGGGGTTCCTACGAGCAGTACTTC
v_gene: TRBV11-2
j_gene: TRBJ2-7
abundance: NA
d_gene: TRBD2

CDR3aa: CASSLDGVGQPQHF
CDR3nt: TGCGCCAGCAGCCTGGACGGGGTTGGACAGCCCCAGCATTTT
v_gene: TRBV5-1
j_gene: TRBJ1-5
abundance: once
d_gene: NA

CDR3aa: CASSMVGGDSNQPQHF
CDR3nt: TGTGCCAGTAGTATGGTGGGGGGAGATAGCAATCAGCCCCAGCATTTT
v_gene: TRBV19
j_gene: TRBJ1-5
abundance: NA
d_gene: NA

CDR3aa: CASSHLNEREQYF
CDR3nt: TGTGCCAGCAGTCACCTGAACGAGAGGGAGCAGTACTTC
v_gene: TRBV12-3/TRBV12-4
j_gene: TRBJ2-7
abundance: once
d_gene: NA

CDR3aa: CSVSINRGRSGNEKLFF
CDR3nt: TGCAGCGTTTCTATTAACAGGGGGCGGTCGGGTAATGAAAAACTGTTTTTT
v_gene: TRBV29-1
j_gene: TRBJ1-4
abundance: NA
d_gene: TRBD1

CDR3aa: CASSFTGGASYEQYF
CDR3nt: TGTGCCAGCAGCTTTACAGGGGGCGCCTCCTACGAGCAGTACTTC
v_gene: TRBV7-9
j_gene: TRBJ2-7
abundance: NA
d_gene: TRBD1

CDR3aa: CASSLTVTDTQYF
CDR3nt: TGCGCCAGCAGCTTAACAGTCACAGATACGCAGTATTTT
v_gene: TRBV5-1
j_gene: TRBJ2-3
abundance: NA
d_gene: NA

CDR3aa: CASRATGGSTEAFF
CDR3nt: TGTGCCAGCAGGGCCACAGGGGGTAGCACTGAAGCTTTCTTT
v_gene: TRBV9
j_gene: TRBJ1-1
abundance: NA
d_gene: TRBD1

CDR3aa: CASSQDRDSSYNSPLHF
CDR3nt: TGCGCCAGCAGCCAAGATAGAGACAGCTCCTATAATTCACCCCTCCACTTT
v_gene: TRBV4-3
j_gene: TRBJ1-6
abundance: NA
d_gene: NA

CDR3aa: CATSLGVVNQPQHF
CDR3nt: TGTGCCACCAGCCTGGGAGTTGTCAATCAGCCCCAGCATTTT
v_gene: TRBV15
j_gene: TRBJ1-5
abundance: NA
d_gene: NA

CDR3aa: CASSPPFLQPYGYTF
CDR3nt: TGTGCCAGCTCACCACCGTTTCTACAGCCCTATGGCTACACCTTC
v_gene: TRBV18
j_gene: TRBJ1-2
abundance: NA
d_gene: NA

CDR3aa: CASSYGQPNQPQHF
CDR3nt: TGTGCCAGCAGTTACGGGCAGCCGAATCAGCCCCAGCATTTT
v_gene: TRBV6-5
j_gene: TRBJ1-5
abundance: NA
d_gene: NA

CDR3aa: CASSESYRLNTEAFF
CDR3nt: TGTGCCAGCAGTGAATCTTACAGATTGAACACTGAAGCTTTCTTT
v_gene: TRBV25-1
j_gene: TRBJ1-1
abundance: NA
d_gene: NA

CDR3aa: CASGLYSYGYTF
CDR3nt: TGTGCTAGTGGTTTGTACAGCTATGGCTACACCTTC
v_gene: TRBV12-5
j_gene: TRBJ1-2
abundance: NA
d_gene: NA

CDR3aa: CASSLQGRSETQYF
CDR3nt: TGTGCCAGCAGTTTACAGGGGAGATCGGAGACCCAGTACTTC
v_gene: TRBV27
j_gene: TRBJ2-5
abundance: NA
d_gene: NA

CDR3aa: CASRVFTRAETQYF
CDR3nt: TGCGCCAGCAGGGTCTTCACGAGAGCAGAGACCCAGTACTTC
v_gene: TRBV5-1
j_gene: TRBJ2-5
abundance: NA
d_gene: NA

CDR3aa: CASSYSRRTGDYGYTF
CDR3nt: TGTGCCAGCAGTTACTCCCGCCGGACAGGAGACTATGGCTACACCTTC
v_gene: TRBV6-2/TRBV6-3
j_gene: TRBJ1-2
abundance: NA
d_gene: TRBD1

CDR3aa: CASSLSVGQGARVYEQYF
CDR3nt: TGCGCCAGCAGCTTATCGGTCGGACAGGGGGCGCGGGTCTACGAGCAGTACTTC
v_gene: TRBV5-1
j_gene: TRBJ2-7
abundance: NA
d_gene: TRBD1

CDR3aa: CASSVGPGTGPDNEQFF
CDR3nt: TGTGCCAGCAGCGTAGGGCCGGGGACAGGGCCGGACAATGAGCAGTTCTTC
v_gene: TRBV9
j_gene: TRBJ2-1
abundance: NA
d_gene: TRBD1

CDR3aa: CASSGNTDTQYF
CDR3nt: TGTGCCAGCAGCGGCAACACAGATACGCAGTATTTT
v_gene: TRBV7-9
j_gene: TRBJ2-3
abundance: once
d_gene: NA

CDR3aa: CASSEIGTVNTEAFF
CDR3nt: TGTGCCAGCAGTGAAATCGGGACAGTAAACACTGAAGCTTTCTTT
v_gene: TRBV2
j_gene: TRBJ1-1
abundance: NA
d_gene: TRBD1

CDR3aa: CASSPTGAGGFYNEQFF
CDR3nt: TGTGCCAGCAGCCCCACCGGAGCGGGGGGGTTCTACAATGAGCAGTTCTTC
v_gene: TRBV11-2
j_gene: TRBJ2-1
abundance: NA
d_gene: TRBD2

CDR3aa: CASSHRTGHLF
CDR3nt: TGTGCCAGCAGCCACCGGACAGGGCACCTCTTC
v_gene: TRBV5-4
j_gene: TRBJ2-1
abundance: NA
d_gene: TRBD1

CDR3aa: CASQSTGLNTDTQYF
CDR3nt: TGTGCCAGTCAGTCTACAGGGCTGAACACAGATACGCAGTATTTT
v_gene: TRBV19
j_gene: TRBJ2-3
abundance: NA
d_gene: NA

CDR3aa: CASSYSRALGYTF
CDR3nt: TGTGCCAGCAGTTACTCGAGGGCGCTTGGCTACACCTTC
v_gene: TRBV6-5
j_gene: TRBJ1-2
abundance: NA
d_gene: NA

CDR3aa: CASSSSGGTRTDTQYF
CDR3nt: TGTGCCAGCAGTTCCAGCGGGGGGACCCGCACAGATACGCAGTATTTT
v_gene: TRBV2
j_gene: TRBJ2-3
abundance: few
d_gene: TRBD2

CDR3aa: CASSSGTTLGNEKLFF
CDR3nt: TGCGCCAGCAGCTCAGGAACCACCTTGGGTAATGAAAAACTGTTTTTT
v_gene: TRBV5-1
j_gene: TRBJ1-4
abundance: NA
d_gene: NA

CDR3aa: CASSYSSGQRNNEQFF
CDR3nt: TGTGCCAGCAGTTACTCGTCCGGACAGAGAAACAATGAGCAGTTCTTC
v_gene: TRBV6-5
j_gene: TRBJ2-1
abundance: NA
d_gene: NA

CDR3aa: CASSLATGGQPQHF
CDR3nt: TGTGCCAGCAGCTTAGCGACAGGGGGTCAGCCCCAGCATTTT
v_gene: TRBV7-9
j_gene: TRBJ1-5
abundance: NA
d_gene: TRBD1

CDR3aa: CASSTGTGGNEQYF
CDR3nt: TGTGCCAGTAGTACTGGGACAGGGGGGAACGAGCAGTACTTC
v_gene: TRBV19
j_gene: TRBJ2-7
abundance: NA
d_gene: TRBD1

CDR3aa: CASTAGTGLYNSPLHF
CDR3nt: TGTGCCAGCACCGCCGGGACAGGGCTTTATAATTCACCCCTCCACTTT
v_gene: TRBV6-6
j_gene: TRBJ1-6
abundance: NA
d_gene: TRBD1

CDR3aa: CASSPASEDPYGYTF
CDR3nt: TGCGCCAGCAGCCCAGCATCTGAGGATCCCTATGGCTACACCTTC
v_gene: TRBV4-1
j_gene: TRBJ1-2
abundance: NA
d_gene: NA

CDR3aa: CASSVSTTNEQYF
CDR3nt: TGTGCCAGCAGCGTAAGTACTACCAATGAGCAGTACTTC
v_gene: TRBV9
j_gene: TRBJ2-7
abundance: NA
d_gene: NA

CDR3aa: CASSPDRGMRNTEAFF
CDR3nt: TGCGCCAGCAGCCCGGACAGGGGGATGAGAAACACTGAAGCTTTCTTT
v_gene: TRBV5-1
j_gene: TRBJ1-1
abundance: NA
d_gene: TRBD1